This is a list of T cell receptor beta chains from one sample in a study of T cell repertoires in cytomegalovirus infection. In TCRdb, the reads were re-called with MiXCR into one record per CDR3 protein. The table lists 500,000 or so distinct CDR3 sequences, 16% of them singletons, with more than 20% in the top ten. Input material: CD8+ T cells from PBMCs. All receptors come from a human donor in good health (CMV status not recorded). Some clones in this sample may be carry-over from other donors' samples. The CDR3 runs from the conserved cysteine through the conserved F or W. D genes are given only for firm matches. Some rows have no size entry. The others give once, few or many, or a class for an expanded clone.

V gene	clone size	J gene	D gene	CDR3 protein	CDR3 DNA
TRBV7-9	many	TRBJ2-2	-	CASSPMNTGELFF	TGTGCCAGCAGCCCTATGAACACCGGGGAGCTGTTTTTT
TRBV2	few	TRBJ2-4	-	CASRGNRRPALDKNIQYF	TGTGCCAGCAGGGGAAACAGGCGACCAGCCTTAGACAAAAACATTCAGTACTTC
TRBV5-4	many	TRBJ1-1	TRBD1	CASSNPQGALGPEAFF	TGTGCCAGCAGCAACCCACAGGGGGCGCTGGGACCAGAAGCTTTCTTT
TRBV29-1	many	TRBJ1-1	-	CSVSRVNTEAFF	TGCAGCGTCTCTAGGGTTAACACTGAAGCTTTCTTT
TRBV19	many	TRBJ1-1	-	CASSIDSVSEAFF	TGTGCCAGTAGTATTGACAGTGTAAGTGAAGCTTTCTTT
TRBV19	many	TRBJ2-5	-	CASSEVASPYQETQYF	TGTGCCAGTAGCGAGGTAGCGTCTCCGTACCAAGAGACCCAGTACTTC
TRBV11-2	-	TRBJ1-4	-	CASSLETGGGDEKLFF	TGTGCCAGCAGCTTAGAAACCGGGGGGGGTGATGAAAAACTGTTTTTT
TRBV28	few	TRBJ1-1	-	CASSLSVISEAFF	TGTGCCAGCAGTTTGAGTGTTATCTCTGAAGCTTTCTTT
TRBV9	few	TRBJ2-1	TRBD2	CASSVEIAGGNEQFF	TGTGCCAGCAGCGTAGAAATAGCGGGAGGCAATGAGCAGTTCTTC
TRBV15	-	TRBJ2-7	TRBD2	CATSRSWREGYEQYF	TGTGCCACCAGCAGATCATGGCGGGAGGGCTACGAGCAGTACTTC
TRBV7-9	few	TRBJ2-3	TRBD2	CASSLTSSGGPTDTQYF	TGTGCCAGCAGCTTAACGTCTAGCGGGGGGCCTACAGATACGCAGTATTTT
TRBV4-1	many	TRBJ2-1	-	CASSPFSRPPSYNEQFF	TGCGCCAGCAGCCCCTTCTCGCGCCCTCCTTCCTACAATGAGCAGTTCTTC
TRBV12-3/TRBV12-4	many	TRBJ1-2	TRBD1	CASSPGTGKRVNGYTF	TGTGCCAGCAGCCCCGGGACAGGGAAGAGGGTAAATGGCTACACCTTC
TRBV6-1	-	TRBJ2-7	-	CASTQSSYEQYF	TGTGCCAGCACCCAAAGCTCCTACGAGCAGTACTTC
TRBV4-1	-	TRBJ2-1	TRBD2	CASRMTSENEQFF	TGCGCCAGCAGGATGACTAGCGAGAATGAGCAGTTCTTC
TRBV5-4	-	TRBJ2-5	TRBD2	CASSFPGGAEMETQYF	TGTGCCAGCAGCTTCCCCGGGGGGGCGGAAATGGAGACCCAGTACTTC